The rows below give T cell receptor beta chains drawn from one sample of a study of human T cells and chemical hapten exposure. TCRdb fed the RACE reads into MiXCR, producing one record per CDR3 protein. The sample gives 270,000 or so distinct CDR3 sequences, 7.5% to 8% of which show up once; 0.9% to 1.5% is in the top ten. This sample comprised whole blood, obtained in connection with sensitization to the hapten diphenylcyclopropenone (DPC). The origin of the receptors is a man aged 18 to 29 with alopecia areata. Some clones in this sample may be carry-over from other donors' samples. CDR3s include the opening cysteine and the closing phenylalanine or tryptophan. The order of the fields is clone size, J gene, CDR3 length, D gene, V gene, CDR3 protein, CDR3 DNA. D genes are given only for firm matches. The size of a clone is reported for some rows only, either as once, few or many, or as a class for expanded clones.

>.|TRBJ2-7|12|.|TRBV4-1
CASSQVRGEQYF
TGCGCCAGCAGCCAAGTACGGGGGGAGCAGTACTTC
>few|TRBJ1-5|14|.|TRBV12-3/TRBV12-4
CASSLERAPQPQHF
TGTGCCAGCAGTTTAGAGAGGGCGCCTCAGCCCCAGCATTTT
>few|TRBJ2-1|14|.|TRBV7-6
CASSRYAVNNEQFF
TGTGCCAGCAGCCGCTATGCAGTAAACAATGAGCAGTTCTTC
>few|TRBJ2-3|15|.|TRBV18
CASSPRESSTDTQYF
TGTGCCAGCTCACCACGGGAATCAAGCACAGATACGCAGTATTTT
>.|TRBJ2-1|11|.|TRBV16
CASSIPNEQFF
TGTGCCAGCAGCATTCCCAATGAGCAGTTCTTC
>.|TRBJ2-7|15|TRBD2|TRBV6-5
CASSSVREPTYEQYF
TGTGCCAGCAGTTCTGTGCGGGAGCCCACCTACGAGCAGTACTTC
>.|TRBJ1-2|11|.|TRBV24-1
CATGRAYGYTF
TGTGCCACCGGTCGGGCCTATGGCTACACCTTC
>few|TRBJ2-3|16|TRBD2|TRBV7-9
CASSSPGLAGLDTQYF
TGTGCCAGCAGCTCTCCGGGACTAGCGGGGCTGGATACGCAGTATTTT
>few|TRBJ1-1|11|.|TRBV7-2
CASSPWGPSFF
TGTGCCAGCAGCCCGTGGGGGCCCAGCTTCTTT
>.|TRBJ2-5|15|TRBD1|TRBV29-1
CSVTPGTGGQETQYF
TGCAGCGTGACGCCCGGGACAGGGGGCCAGGAGACCCAGTACTTC
>few|TRBJ2-1|14|.|TRBV7-2
CASSPFRDHNEQFF
TGTGCCAGCAGCCCGTTTCGGGACCACAATGAGCAGTTCTTC
>.|TRBJ2-5|13|.|TRBV27
CASSPLLEETQYF
TGTGCCAGCAGTCCCCTGCTCGAAGAGACCCAGTACTTC
>.|TRBJ1-3|17|.|TRBV5-1
CASSPEPGGSSGNTIYF
TGCGCCAGCAGCCCCGAACCCGGTGGCAGCTCTGGAAACACCATATATTTT
>few|TRBJ1-5|15|.|TRBV19
CASSIGNGEYQPQHF
TGTGCCAGTAGTATTGGAAACGGGGAGTACCAGCCCCAGCATTTT
>few|TRBJ1-5|13|.|TRBV19
CATSGRVNQPQHF
TGTGCCACCAGTGGGCGGGTCAATCAGCCCCAGCATTTT
>.|TRBJ2-2|17|TRBD1|TRBV7-2
CASSSMTGGADTGELFF
TGTGCCAGCAGCTCGATGACAGGGGGCGCAGACACCGGGGAGCTGTTTTTT
>many|TRBJ1-6|13|.|TRBV7-2
CASKPLGYSPLHF
TGTGCCAGCAAGCCGCTCGGCTATTCACCCCTCCACTTT
>few|TRBJ2-2|15|.|TRBV4-3
CASGLLGGVTGELFF
TGCGCCAGCGGATTACTAGGGGGGGTCACCGGGGAGCTGTTTTTT
>.|TRBJ2-1|14|TRBD1|TRBV2
CASSSGQGWWEQFF
TGTGCCAGCAGCTCGGGACAGGGTTGGTGGGAGCAGTTCTTC
>once|TRBJ1-5|15|.|TRBV20-1
CSARDGVVLNQPQHF
TGCAGTGCTAGAGACGGGGTCGTGTTGAATCAGCCCCAGCATTTT
>few|TRBJ1-1|14|.|TRBV20-1
CSARDWDSSTQAFF
TGCAGTGCTAGAGATTGGGACTCCAGCACACAAGCTTTCTTT
>many|TRBJ1-1|14|.|TRBV7-3
CASSLGRLNTEAFF
TGTGCCAGCAGCTTAGGGAGGCTGAACACTGAAGCTTTCTTT
>.|TRBJ1-2|14|.|TRBV20-1
CSASEPGPNYGYTF
TGCAGTGCTAGTGAGCCAGGGCCTAACTATGGCTACACCTTC
>.|TRBJ1-1|14|.|TRBV7-2
CASSLDSSSTEAFF
TGTGCCAGCAGCTTAGACTCCAGTAGCACTGAAGCTTTCTTT
>.|TRBJ1-5|13|.|TRBV24-1
CATSAVGTQPQHF
TGTGCCACCAGTGCGGTAGGAACTCAGCCCCAGCATTTT
>few|TRBJ1-1|13|.|TRBV4-3
CASSFIRNTEAFF
TGCGCCAGCAGCTTTATAAGGAACACTGAAGCTTTCTTT
>.|TRBJ2-3|15|TRBD1|TRBV12-3/TRBV12-4
CASSRRGQGADTQYF
TGTGCCAGCAGCAGAAGAGGACAGGGGGCGGATACGCAGTATTTT
>few|TRBJ2-2|14|TRBD1|TRBV10-3
CAISSDRGGGELFF
TGTGCCATCAGTTCGGACAGGGGCGGCGGGGAGCTGTTTTTT
>many|TRBJ1-2|14|.|TRBV5-4
CASSLGVGNYGYTF
TGTGCCAGCAGCTTGGGTGTGGGTAACTATGGCTACACCTTC
>many|TRBJ2-1|15|.|TRBV27
CASSPGLTRIDEQFF
TGTGCCAGCAGTCCGGGACTCACGAGGATCGATGAGCAGTTCTTC
>many|TRBJ1-2|14|.|TRBV4-3
CASSQDRSYYGYTF
TGCGCCAGCAGCCAAGACAGGTCATACTATGGCTACACCTTC
>many|TRBJ1-5|16|.|TRBV6-2/TRBV6-3
CASSSSGAYSNQPQHF
TGTGCCAGCAGTTCGTCGGGGGCTTATAGCAATCAGCCCCAGCATTTT
>few|TRBJ2-3|15|TRBD1|TRBV7-2
CASSLAARGTDTQYF
TGTGCCAGCAGCTTAGCTGCCAGGGGGACAGATACGCAGTATTTT
>.|TRBJ1-1|11|.|TRBV3-1
CASSPGGEAFF
TGTGCCAGCAGCCCAGGAGGTGAAGCTTTCTTT
>.|TRBJ2-1|14|.|TRBV6-2/TRBV6-3
CASSPRVWYNEQFF
TGTGCCAGCAGTCCGAGGGTGTGGTACAATGAGCAGTTCTTC
>.|TRBJ1-2|14|.|TRBV7-6
CASSPDEIDYGYTF
TGTGCCAGCAGCCCTGACGAGATCGACTATGGCTACACCTTC
>once|TRBJ2-2|14|.|TRBV7-9
CASSLAQGTGELLF
TGTGCCAGCAGCTTAGCGCAAGGGACCGGGGAGCTGCTTTTT
>.|TRBJ2-7|17|TRBD2|TRBV5-1
CASSFSPSTSGGYEQYF
TGCGCCAGCAGCTTTTCGCCTTCGACTAGCGGGGGCTACGAGCAGTACTTC
>few|TRBJ1-5|12|.|TRBV15
CATSSPVQPQHF
TGTGCCACCAGCAGTCCAGTTCAGCCCCAGCATTTT
>few|TRBJ1-3|17|.|TRBV7-9
CASSLELNLGPGNTIYF
TGTGCCAGCAGCTTAGAATTAAATTTGGGTCCGGGAAACACCATATATTTT
>few|TRBJ1-6|17|.|TRBV20-1
CSARDPDKSSYNSPLHF
TGCAGTGCTAGAGACCCTGACAAGAGCTCCTATAATTCACCCCTCCACTTT
>many|TRBJ1-1|15|TRBD1|TRBV4-1
CASSQPTGAGTEAFF
TGCGCCAGCAGCCAACCAACAGGGGCCGGCACTGAAGCTTTCTTT
>many|TRBJ1-1|11|.|TRBV18
CASSLQDEAFF
TGTGCCAGCTCGTTACAGGACGAAGCTTTCTTT
>.|TRBJ2-2|13|TRBD1|TRBV7-9
CASSRGQNGELFF
TGTGCCAGCAGCAGGGGGCAAAACGGGGAGCTGTTTTTT